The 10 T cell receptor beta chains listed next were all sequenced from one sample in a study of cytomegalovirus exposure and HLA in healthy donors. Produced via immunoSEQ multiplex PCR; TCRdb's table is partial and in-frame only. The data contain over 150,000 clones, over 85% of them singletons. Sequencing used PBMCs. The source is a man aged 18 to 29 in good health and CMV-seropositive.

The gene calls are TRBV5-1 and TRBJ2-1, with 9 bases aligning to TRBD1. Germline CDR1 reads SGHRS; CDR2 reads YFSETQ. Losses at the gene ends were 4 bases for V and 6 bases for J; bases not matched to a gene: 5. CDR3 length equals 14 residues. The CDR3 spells CASSAGTGSNEQFF. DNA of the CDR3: TGCGCCAGCAGCGCCGGGACAGGGAGCAATGAGCAGTTCTTC.

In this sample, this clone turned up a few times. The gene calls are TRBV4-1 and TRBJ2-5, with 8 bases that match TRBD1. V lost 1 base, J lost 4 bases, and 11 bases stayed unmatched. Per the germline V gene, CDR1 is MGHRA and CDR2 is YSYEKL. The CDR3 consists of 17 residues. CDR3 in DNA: TGCGCCAGCAGCCAAGTGGGCAGGGGGCTCGTCAGAGAGACCCAGTACTTC. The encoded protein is CASSQVGRGLVRETQYF.

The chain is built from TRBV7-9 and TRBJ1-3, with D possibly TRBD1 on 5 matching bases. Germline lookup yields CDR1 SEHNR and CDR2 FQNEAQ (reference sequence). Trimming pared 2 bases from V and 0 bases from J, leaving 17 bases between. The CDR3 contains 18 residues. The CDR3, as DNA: TGTGCCAGCAGCTTATCCGGATACAGGTTGGACTCTGGAAACACCATATATTTT. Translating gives CASSLSGYRLDSGNTIYF.

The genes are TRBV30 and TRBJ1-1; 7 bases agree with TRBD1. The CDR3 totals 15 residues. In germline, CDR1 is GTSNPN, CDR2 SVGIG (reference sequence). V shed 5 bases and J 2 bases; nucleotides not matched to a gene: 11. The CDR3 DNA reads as TGTGCCTGGGGGATAAAGGGACAGTTCAACACTGAAGCTTTCTTT. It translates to CAWGIKGQFNTEAFF.

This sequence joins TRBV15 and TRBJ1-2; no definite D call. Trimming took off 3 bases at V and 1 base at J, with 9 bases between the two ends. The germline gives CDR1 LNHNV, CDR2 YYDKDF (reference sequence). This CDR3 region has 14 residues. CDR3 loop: CATSRREYNYGYTF. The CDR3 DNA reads TGTGCCACCAGCAGGCGGGAATATAACTATGGCTACACCTTC.

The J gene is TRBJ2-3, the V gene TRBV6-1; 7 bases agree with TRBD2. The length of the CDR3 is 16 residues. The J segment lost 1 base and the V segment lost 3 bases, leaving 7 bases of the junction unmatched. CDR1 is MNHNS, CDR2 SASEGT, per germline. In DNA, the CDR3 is TGTGCCAGCAGTGACGGGAGGCTAGCGGGCACAGATACGCAGTATTTT. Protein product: CASSDGRLAGTDTQYF.

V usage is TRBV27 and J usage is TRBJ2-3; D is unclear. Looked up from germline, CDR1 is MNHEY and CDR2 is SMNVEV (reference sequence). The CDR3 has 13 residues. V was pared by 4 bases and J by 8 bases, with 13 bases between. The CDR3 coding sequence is TGTGCCAGCAGTTCGGGTGGCAGCCTTACGCAGTATTTT. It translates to CASSSGGSLTQYF.

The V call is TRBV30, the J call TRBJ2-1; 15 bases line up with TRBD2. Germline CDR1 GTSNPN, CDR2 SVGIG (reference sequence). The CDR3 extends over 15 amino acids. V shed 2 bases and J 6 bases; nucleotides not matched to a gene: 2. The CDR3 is CAWSRGLAGGNEQFF. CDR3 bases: TGTGCCTGGAGTCGGGGACTAGCGGGAGGCAATGAGCAGTTCTTC.

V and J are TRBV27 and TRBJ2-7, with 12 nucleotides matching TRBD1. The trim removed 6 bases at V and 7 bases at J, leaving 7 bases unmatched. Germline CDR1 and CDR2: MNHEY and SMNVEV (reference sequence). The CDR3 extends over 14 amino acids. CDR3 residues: CASRAGQGAFEQYF. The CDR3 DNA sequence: TGTGCCAGCAGGGCGGGACAGGGGGCATTTGAGCAGTACTTC.

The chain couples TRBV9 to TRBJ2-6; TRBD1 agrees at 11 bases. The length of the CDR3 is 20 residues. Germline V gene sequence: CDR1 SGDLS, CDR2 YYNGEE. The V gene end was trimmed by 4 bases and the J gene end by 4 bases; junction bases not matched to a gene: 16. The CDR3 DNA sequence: TGTGCCAGCAGCCCGAGGGACAGGGGGTTGGATTTTACCGGGGCCAACGTCCTGACTTTC. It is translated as CASSPRDRGLDFTGANVLTF.